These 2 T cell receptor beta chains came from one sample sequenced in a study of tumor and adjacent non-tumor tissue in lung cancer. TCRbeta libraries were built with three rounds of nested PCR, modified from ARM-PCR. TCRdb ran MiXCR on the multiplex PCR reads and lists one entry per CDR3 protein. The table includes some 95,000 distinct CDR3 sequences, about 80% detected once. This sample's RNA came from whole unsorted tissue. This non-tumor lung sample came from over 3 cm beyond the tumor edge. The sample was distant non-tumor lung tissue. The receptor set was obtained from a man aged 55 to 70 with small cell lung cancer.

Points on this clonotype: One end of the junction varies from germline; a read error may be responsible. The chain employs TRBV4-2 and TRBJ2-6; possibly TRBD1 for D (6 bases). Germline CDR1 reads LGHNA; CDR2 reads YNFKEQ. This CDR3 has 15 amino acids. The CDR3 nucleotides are TGTGCCAGCAGCCGGGACAACTTTGGGGCCAACGTCCTGATTTTC. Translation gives CASSRDNFGANVLIF.

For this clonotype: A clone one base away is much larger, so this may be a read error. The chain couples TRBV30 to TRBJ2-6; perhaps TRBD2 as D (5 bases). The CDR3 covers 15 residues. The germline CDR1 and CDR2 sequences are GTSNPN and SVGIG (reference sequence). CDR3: CAWSRDYDRANVMTF. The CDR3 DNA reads TGTGCCTGGAGCCGCGACTACGACCGGGCCAACGTCATGACTTTC.